The 20 T cell receptor beta chains given below trace back to one sample, sequenced in a study of T cell repertoires in cytomegalovirus infection. A single record per CDR3 protein comes from TCRdb applying MiXCR to the reads. The data show some 700,000 distinct CDR3 sequences, with roughly 36% seen just once and around a sixth held by the top ten. These receptors have no known antigen. Material: cultured PBMCs, obtained from culture after CMV antigen stimulation. These receptors were taken from a human donor in good health (CMV status not recorded). Some clones in this sample may be carry-over from other donors' samples.

This clonotype was found a few times. The rearrangement uses TRBV19 and TRBJ1-5, with D unclear. Trimming removed 6 bases from V and 6 bases from J, with 18 bases in between. CDR1 is LNHDA, CDR2 SQIVND, per germline (reference sequence). This CDR3 region has 15 residues. CDR3 protein: CASSPKGRAGQPQHF. CDR3 nucleotides: TGTGCCAGTAGCCCCAAGGGAAGGGCGGGTCAGCCCCAGCATTTT.

This rearrangement joins TRBV10-3 to TRBJ1-4; D uncertain. Trimming removed 0 bases at V and 3 bases at J, with 8 bases between. CDR3 size: 15 residues. Germline-derived CDR1 and CDR2 are ENHRY and SYGVKD. CDR3 bases: TGTGCCATCAGTGAGTCCCGAGGAGCTAATGAAAAACTGTTTTTT. Translated, it gives CAISESRGANEKLFF.

This clonotype was detected only a few times. V gene TRBV6-5 combines with J gene TRBJ2-4; no reliable D call. The CDR3 has 11 amino acids. Germline V gene sequence: CDR1 MNHEY, CDR2 SVGAGI. Trimming cost V 6 bases and J 5 bases, with 5 bases left between them. The CDR3 nucleotides read TGTGCCAGCAGCCACCAAAACATTCAGTACTTC. It codes for CASSHQNIQYF.

This clonotype has just a few counts. The rearrangement links TRBV12-3 or TRBV12-4 to TRBJ2-1; no reliable D call. Trimming stripped 5 bases from V and 2 bases from J, with 13 bases between. CDR3 length: 15 residues. In DNA, the CDR3 is TGTGCCAGCAGTGCCTGGTCTGGAGCCTACAATGAGCAGTTCTTC. It translates to CASSAWSGAYNEQFF.

This clonotype was recorded a few times. The chain is built from TRBV2 and TRBJ2-7, with 10 bases aligning to TRBD1. Trimming cost V 6 bases and J 5 bases; bases outside gene matches: 10. Germline V CDR1 and CDR2: SNHLY, FYNNEI. The CDR3 runs 15 residues. CDR3 sequence: CASSPPGQGLNEQYF. The DNA of the CDR3 is TGTGCCAGCAGCCCCCCGGGACAGGGGCTTAACGAGCAGTACTTC. Using reference TRBV2 and TRBJ2-7 for the parts outside the CDR3, the full variable domain is EPEVTQTPSHQVTQMGQEVILRCVPISNHLYFYWYRQILGQKVEFLVSFYNNEISEKSEIFDDQFSVERPDGSNFTLKIRSTKLEDSAMYFCASSPPGQGLNEQYFGPGTRLTVT.

This clonotype was picked up many times. The CDR3 region has the DNA TGTGCCAGCAGCTTAACAGGGGACTCCGGAAACACCATATATTTT. This translates into CASSLTGDSGNTIYF. The chain recombines TRBV7-2 with TRBJ1-3, with 7 bases matching TRBD1. V trimming: 2 bases; J trimming: 4 bases; junction bases outside the gene matches: 5. This CDR3 has 15 amino acids. Germline V gene data show CDR1 as SGHTA and CDR2 as FQGNSA.

V and J are TRBV7-2 and TRBJ2-7; no clear D gene. Germline values: CDR1 SGHTA, CDR2 FQGNSA. V dropped 10 bases and J dropped 9 bases, with 10 bases sitting between them. The CDR3 is 9 amino acids. This CDR3 is CATFKGQYF. The CDR3 nucleotides are TGTGCCACCTTCAAGGGGCAGTACTTC.

This clonotype was counted between two and nine times. In DNA form, the CDR3 reads TGTGCCAGCAGCTCGAGGTCAGTACGGTCCTACAATGAGCAGTTCTTC. It is translated as CASSSRSVRSYNEQFF. The genes are TRBV7-6 and TRBJ2-1; unclear D gene. The germline V gene has CDR1 SGHVS and CDR2 FNYEAQ. Trimming cost V 4 bases and J 1 base, with 14 bases left between them. CDR3 size: 16 residues.

This chain's CDR3 is CASSRQGIREKLFF. In DNA, the CDR3 is TGTGCCAGCAGCAGACAGGGGATACGGGAAAAACTGTTTTTT. The V gene is TRBV6-5, the J gene TRBJ1-4, with 8 nucleotides matching TRBD1. V dropped 6 bases and J dropped 8; count of bases not matched to a gene: 8. The CDR3 contains 14 residues. CDR1 and CDR2 from the germline V gene are MNHEY and SVGAGI.

V usage is TRBV7-6 and J usage is TRBJ2-3; 7 bases align to TRBD2. With 5 bases clipped from V and 7 bases from J, the junction kept 12 bases outside the gene matches. Germline CDR1 and CDR2: SGHVS and FNYEAQ. There are 15 residues in the CDR3. The CDR3, as DNA: TGTGCCAGCAGCCTATCGGGACTAACACTCCATACGCAGTATTTT. The encoded protein is CASSLSGLTLHTQYF.

This chain uses TRBV11-2 with TRBJ2-1; weak D call: TRBD2 (5 bases). Per the germline V gene, CDR1 is SGHAT and CDR2 is FQNNGV. The CDR3 loop spans 11 amino acids. V lost 5 bases and J 10 bases, leaving 9 bases between the germline ends. CDR3 region: CASSIRGEQFF. In DNA, the CDR3 is TGTGCCAGCAGCATTCGAGGGGAGCAGTTCTTC.

The chain couples TRBV15 to TRBJ2-3, with TRBD2 matching over 10 bases. CDR3 length equals 17 residues. The junction had 7 bases not matched to a gene; V was cut back by 0 bases and J by 4 bases. Germline CDR1 is LNHNV and CDR2 is YYDKDF (reference sequence). CDR3 protein: CATSRDRPSGSADTQYF. The CDR3 DNA reads as TGTGCCACCAGCAGAGATCGACCTAGCGGGAGCGCAGATACGCAGTATTTT.

The CDR3 region has the DNA TGCAGTGCTAGAAAAACAGGGTCGACCACCGGGGAGCTGTTTTTT. It specifies CSARKTGSTTGELFF. The chain recombines TRBV20-1 with TRBJ2-2, with TRBD1 as a possible D gene (6 bases). There are 15 residues in the CDR3. The V end lost 2 bases, the J end lost 4 bases, and 14 bases lay between the germline ends. CDR1 and CDR2 from the germline V gene are DFQATT and SNEGSKA (reference sequence).

This clonotype appeared a few times. The chain recombines TRBV5-5 with TRBJ2-2, with TRBD1 as a possible D gene (5 bases). The CDR3 consists of 14 residues. Germline CDR1 is SGHKS and CDR2 is YYEKEE (reference sequence). V lost 7 bases, J lost 0 bases, and 10 bases lay in between. The CDR3 sequence: CASLTAANTGELFF. The CDR3 nucleotides read TGTGCCAGCCTGACAGCCGCGAACACCGGGGAGCTGTTTTTT.

This clonotype was detected a few times. This chain uses TRBV4-1 with TRBJ1-2; 8 bases match TRBD1. V lost 4 bases to trimming and J lost 6 bases; unmatched junction nucleotides: 10. The CDR3 has 15 residues. Looked up from germline, CDR1 is MGHRA and CDR2 is YSYEKL. The chain's CDR3 is CASSPHRTGSDGYTF. The DNA of the CDR3 is TGCGCCAGCAGCCCCCACCGGACAGGGTCGGATGGCTACACCTTC.

The CDR3 reads CASSYELAGIDNEQFF. The DNA for the CDR3 is TGTGCCAGCAGCTACGAACTAGCGGGAATCGACAATGAGCAGTTCTTC. This chain uses TRBV5-4 with TRBJ2-1; 10 nucleotides align to TRBD2. CDR1 SGHNT and CDR2 YYREEE come from the germline V gene (reference sequence). The CDR3 covers 16 residues. V lost 3 bases, J lost 5 bases, and 8 bases stayed unmatched.

V and J are TRBV7-9 and TRBJ1-1; unclear D gene. This CDR3 contains 14 residues. Germline V CDR1 and CDR2: SEHNR, FQNEAQ (reference sequence). Deletions cut 2 bases from V and 1 base from J, with 8 bases between. CDR3 loop: CASSLWYRNTEAFF. Here the CDR3 DNA reads TGTGCCAGCAGCTTATGGTACAGGAACACTGAAGCTTTCTTT.

This clonotype was seen more than once but under ten times. V usage is TRBV11-2 and J usage is TRBJ2-1, with D tentatively TRBD1 (6 bases). The CDR3 covers 14 residues. Germline CDR1 SGHAT, CDR2 FQNNGV. The V and J ends lost 7 bases and 8 bases respectively, with 18 bases between them. DNA for the CDR3: TGTGCCAGCAAACGACAGCAGGGGCGGGATGAGCAGTTCTTC. Amino acid sequence: CASKRQQGRDEQFF.

This clonotype occurred a few times. The rearrangement links TRBV7-2 to TRBJ1-4, with a possible D match to TRBD1 (5 bases). V was shortened by 2 bases and J by 9 bases, with 10 bases between the two germline ends. Germline V gene data show CDR1 as SGHTA and CDR2 as FQGNSA. The CDR3 extends over 13 amino acids. The CDR3 DNA reads as TGTGCCAGCAGCTTAACAGGAACCCAAAAACTGTTTTTT. Encoded protein: CASSLTGTQKLFF.

This clonotype was counted a few times. The chain couples TRBV11-3 to TRBJ2-1, with TRBD2 as a possible D gene (5 bases). The CDR3 extends over 12 amino acids. The germline V and J ends were trimmed by 6 bases and 12 bases, with 15 bases remaining between them. CDR1 is SGHNT and CDR2 is YENEEA in the germline V gene. The CDR3 region is CASSQLGSGQFF. The CDR3 coding sequence is TGTGCCAGCAGTCAACTAGGCTCTGGGCAGTTCTTC.